The 11 T cell receptor beta chains presented below share a single source sample, sequenced in a study of cytomegalovirus exposure and HLA in healthy donors. With 60 Vbeta and 13 Jbeta primers, the PCR was carried out. Method: immunoSEQ multiplex PCR; TCRdb's copy keeps in-frame clones and lacks some. The data contain approximately 220,000 clones, about 75% of them singletons. Sequenced sample: PBMCs. Receptor source: a male donor in good health and CMV-seronegative.

Here the CDR3 reads CASRLRSYNSPLHF. DNA for the CDR3: TGTGCCAGCAGGTTGCGCTCCTATAATTCACCCCTCCACTTT. This sequence joins TRBV27 and TRBJ1-6; D gene ambiguous. Deletions cut 6 bases from V and 0 bases from J, with 6 bases between. This CDR3 comprises 14 residues. Germline V CDR1 and CDR2: MNHEY, SMNVEV (reference sequence).

This clone turned up a few times. The chain uses TRBV5-1 and TRBJ1-1; weak D call: TRBD1 (6 bases). This CDR3 spans 14 amino acids. CDR1 and CDR2 (germline): SGHRS, YFSETQ. Trimming cost V 3 bases and J 4 bases, with 13 bases left between them. This CDR3 is CASSSVRGGTEAFF. The CDR3 DNA follows: TGCGCCAGCAGCTCGGTAAGGGGGGGCACTGAAGCTTTCTTT.

V gene TRBV5-4 combines with J gene TRBJ2-1; 7 nucleotides line up with TRBD2. V gave up 0 bases and J gave up 3 bases; unmatched junction bases: 9. This CDR3 has 17 residues. Germline CDR1 SGHNT, CDR2 YYREEE (reference sequence). In DNA, the CDR3 is TGTGCCAGCAGCTTGGACGGCGGGAGCGCCCTCTACAATGAGCAGTTCTTC. Protein product: CASSLDGGSALYNEQFF.

The chain uses TRBV19 and TRBJ2-7; TRBD1 matches 9 bases. Germline V gene sequence: CDR1 LNHDA, CDR2 SQIVND (reference sequence). The CDR3 consists of 14 residues. The J segment lost 0 bases and the V segment lost 6 bases, leaving 3 bases of the junction unmatched. This CDR3 is CASRTGGSSYEQYF. Here the CDR3 DNA reads TGTGCCAGTAGGACAGGGGGGAGCTCCTACGAGCAGTACTTC.

This chain connects TRBV28 to TRBJ2-1, with 10 bases identical to TRBD2. CDR3 size: 16 residues. The V segment lost 6 bases and the J segment 6 bases; nucleotides outside the gene matches: 11. CDR1 is MDHEN, CDR2 SYDVKM, per germline. The CDR3, as DNA: TGTGCCAGCAGCCCTAGGACTAGCGGAGCGGTCAATGAGCAGTTCTTC. This codes for CASSPRTSGAVNEQFF.

As regards this clone: A read error may account for a junction end that differs from germline. The chain recombines TRBV7-2 with TRBJ2-1; 8 positions match TRBD2. The CDR3 consists of 16 residues. Germline loops: CDR1 SGHTA, CDR2 FQGNSA. CDR3 protein: CASSLAVGGAYNEQFF. CDR3 DNA: TGTGCCAGCAGCCTAGCGGTCGGGGGGGCCTACAATGAGCAGTTCTTC.

This clone was counted once. The genes are TRBV30 and TRBJ1-5, with 9 bases matching TRBD1. The CDR3 sequence is 17 residues long. V lost 3 bases to trimming and J lost 1 base; unmatched junction nucleotides: 10. CDR1 GTSNPN and CDR2 SVGIG come from the germline V gene (reference sequence). CDR3: CAWRGAQGARSNQPQHF. The CDR3 region has the DNA TGTGCCTGGAGGGGGGCACAGGGGGCAAGAAGCAATCAGCCCCAGCATTTT.

V gene TRBV6-5 combines with J gene TRBJ1-4; D perhaps matches TRBD1 (6 bases). Trimming stripped 0 bases from V and 6 bases from J, with 11 bases between. CDR1 is MNHEY and CDR2 is SVGAGI in the germline V gene. The CDR3 is 15 amino acids. This CDR3 is CASSYSNREYEKLFF. The CDR3 nucleotides read TGTGCCAGCAGTTACTCGAACAGGGAATATGAAAAACTGTTTTTT.

This clone was observed a single time. The rearrangement joins TRBV18 to TRBJ2-7; a possible D gene is TRBD2 (5 bases). The V gene lost 1 base and the J gene lost 2 bases, with 6 bases spanning the gap. This CDR3 is 13 amino acids long. The germline V gene encodes CDR1 KGHSH and CDR2 LQKENI. This chain's CDR3 is CASSPRLTYEQYF. The CDR3 DNA sequence: TGTGCCAGCTCACCACGACTAACCTACGAGCAGTACTTC.

The chain joins TRBV27 to TRBJ2-1; 9 bases match TRBD1. The CDR3 loop spans 22 amino acids. The junction had 33 bases not matched to a gene; V was cut back by 6 bases and J by 9 bases. In germline, CDR1 is MNHEY, CDR2 SMNVEV (reference sequence). Here the CDR3 DNA reads TGTGCCAGCAGCTTCTGGAAAATACAGGGGGCAGGAAGATCGGCGTTGCCTGGTGAGCAGTTCTTC. It encodes CASSFWKIQGAGRSALPGEQFF.

The V and J genes are TRBV7-8 and TRBJ1-1, with 7 bases that match TRBD1. CDR1 is SGHVS and CDR2 is FQNEAQ in the germline V gene. V lost 5 bases to trimming and J lost 6 bases; unmatched junction nucleotides: 9. There are 14 residues in the CDR3. CDR3 DNA sequence: TGTGCCAGCAGCGCGCCGACAGGGATCGCTGAAGCTTTCTTT. Protein product: CASSAPTGIAEAFF.